A single sample is the source of the 21 T cell receptor beta chains below, sequenced in a study of T cells after posttransplantation cyclophosphamide. Clones were read by immunoSEQ multiplex PCR, and TCRdb kept only the in-frame ones, dropping some. The sample yields tens of thousands of clones, without any singletons. A marrow graft followed busulfan-fludarabine conditioning, with cyclophosphamide on days +3 and +4. The sequenced sample was PBMCs, obtained after allogeneic stem cell transplant with posttransplant cyclophosphamide. These receptors came from a young adult male patient who received an allogeneic stem cell transplant from a related donor, was CMV-positive, and had no GVHD. Some T cells may be the graft donor's.

This clone occurred many times. V gene TRBV2 combines with J gene TRBJ2-5, with 13 bases fitting TRBD2. J gave up 7 bases and V 6 bases, and 11 bases lay outside the gene matches. This CDR3 region has 16 residues. The germline V gene encodes CDR1 SNHLY and CDR2 FYNNEI. CDR3 protein: CASSGTSGAWLWTQYF. CDR3 DNA: TGTGCCAGCAGCGGGACTAGCGGGGCGTGGTTGTGGACCCAGTACTTC.

There are many counts of this clone. This chain joins TRBV30 and TRBJ1-6; TRBD1 aligns across 8 bases. The CDR3 is 13 amino acids. Germline loops: CDR1 GTSNPN, CDR2 SVGIG (reference sequence). V was clipped by 3 bases and J by 8 bases; unmatched bases: 3. The CDR3 region has the DNA TGTGCCTGGAGGACAGGGGTTTATTCACCCCTCCACTTT. Translating gives CAWRTGVYSPLHF.

This clone was picked up many times. The chain carries TRBV6-1 and TRBJ1-5; 7 nucleotides line up with TRBD1. The germline V gene encodes CDR1 MNHNS and CDR2 SASEGT. This CDR3 is built from 13 residues. Losses at the gene ends were 8 bases for V and 3 bases for J; bases not matched to a gene: 4. In nucleotides, the CDR3 is TGTGCCAGCGCGACAGGGTCCAATCAGCCCCAGCATTTT. Its protein product is CASATGSNQPQHF.

This clone was seen at least ten times. The V and J genes are TRBV25-1 and TRBJ2-5, with D possibly matching TRBD1 (6 bases). The CDR3 has 13 residues. V lost 2 bases and J 4 bases, leaving 8 bases between the germline ends. Germline CDR1 is MGHDK and CDR2 is SYGVNS. The CDR3 DNA sequence: TGTGCCAGCAGTGAACTCAGGGGAGAGACCCAGTACTTC. This translates into CASSELRGETQYF.

CDR3 residues: CASGKEGASQETQYF. In DNA, the CDR3 is TGCGCCAGCGGAAAGGAGGGGGCTTCACAAGAGACCCAGTACTTC. The chain employs TRBV5-1 and TRBJ2-5, with D possibly TRBD1 on 7 matching bases. The V and J ends lost 7 bases and 2 bases respectively, with 18 bases between them. Germline V gene sequence: CDR1 SGHRS, CDR2 YFSETQ. The CDR3 covers 15 residues.

The sample holds many counts of this clone. V gene TRBV29-1 combines with J gene TRBJ1-3; D not resolved. V was shortened by 0 bases and J by 4 bases, with 13 bases between the two germline ends. This CDR3 region has 15 residues. Germline V lookup: CDR1 SQVTM, CDR2 ANQGSEA. CDR3 in amino acids: CSVEDLAGRGNTIYF. CDR3 DNA: TGCAGCGTTGAAGACCTGGCGGGCCGAGGAAACACCATATATTTT.

This chain joins TRBV29-1 and TRBJ2-3; the D is unclear. Trimming shortened V by 3 bases and J by 2 bases, and 6 bases separated the two germline ends. The CDR3 covers 12 residues. The V gene's germline CDR1 is SQVTM and CDR2 ANQGSEA. CDR3 loop: CSVDISTDTQYF. The CDR3 DNA reads as TGCAGCGTTGACATTTCCACAGATACGCAGTATTTT.

There are many counts of this clone. The V gene is TRBV28, the J gene TRBJ2-2, with 10 bases aligning to TRBD1. J gave up 6 bases and V 6 bases, and 4 bases lay outside the gene matches. The CDR3 covers 14 residues. In germline, CDR1 is MDHEN, CDR2 SYDVKM. The CDR3 DNA reads TGTGCCAGCAGACGACAGGGGGCTCCCGGGGAGCTGTTTTTT. Its protein product is CASRRQGAPGELFF.

This clone has at least ten counts. This chain links TRBV10-3 with TRBJ1-6, with 10 bases aligning to TRBD1. The length of the CDR3 is 16 residues. Germline V lookup: CDR1 ENHRY, CDR2 SYGVKD. V lost 5 bases, J lost 5 bases, and 6 bases stayed unmatched. CDR3 loop: CAISKTGGYDNSPLHF. In nucleotides, the CDR3 is TGTGCCATCAGTAAGACAGGGGGCTACGATAATTCACCCCTCCACTTT.

This clone was detected ten times or more. The rearrangement links TRBV11-2 to TRBJ2-4, with 11 positions matching TRBD1. V gave up 4 bases and J gave up 8 bases; unmatched junction bases: 13. Per germline, CDR1 SGHAT and CDR2 FQNNGV. This CDR3 spans 17 amino acids. DNA of the CDR3: TGTGCCAGCAGCTCCACCCTGGACAGGGGGCTTCAGGACATTCAGTACTTC. Translated: CASSSTLDRGLQDIQYF.

Only a few counts were recorded for this clone. The rearrangement links TRBV27 to TRBJ2-3; 11 positions match TRBD2. V lost 5 bases and J lost 2; bases outside the gene matches: 6. The CDR3 is 16 amino acids. CDR1 MNHEY and CDR2 SMNVEV come from the germline V gene (reference sequence). CDR3 protein: CASSISGGAYTDTQYF. The CDR3 DNA sequence: TGTGCCAGCAGTATTAGCGGGGGGGCCTACACAGATACGCAGTATTTT.

This clone was observed many times. J is TRBJ2-3 and V is TRBV4-2, with D perhaps matching TRBD2 (6 bases). V lost 0 bases and J lost 1, with 11 bases in between. The CDR3 consists of 16 residues. CDR1 and CDR2 (germline): LGHNA, YNFKEQ. Here the CDR3 reads CASSQESRLGTDTQYF. CDR3 nucleotides: TGTGCCAGCAGCCAAGAATCGAGACTAGGCACAGATACGCAGTATTTT.

The V call is TRBV29-1, the J call TRBJ2-5; D is perhaps TRBD2 (6 bases). The end of the DNA aligns better with TRBJ2-7, so the J call may be wrong. Germline V gives CDR1 SQVTM, CDR2 ANQGSEA. CDR3 size: 12 residues. This CDR3 is CSVALADYEQYF. The CDR3 coding sequence is TGCAGCGTTGCCTTAGCGGACTACGAGCAGTACTTC.

This clone was detected many times. The CDR3 DNA reads TGTGCCAGCAGGGAAGGACAGGGTCCCTACGAGCAGTACTTC. Translated, it gives CASREGQGPYEQYF. J is TRBJ2-7 and V is TRBV6-6, with 8 bases aligning to TRBD1. The CDR3 spans 14 residues. J lost 2 bases, V lost 6 bases, and 6 bases had no gene match. Germline-derived CDR1 and CDR2 are MNHNY and SVGAGI (reference sequence).

This clone was recorded many times. The chain is built from TRBV5-6 and TRBJ2-5, with D maybe TRBD2 (5 bases). Germline CDR1 reads SGHDT; CDR2 reads YYEEEE. This CDR3 has 16 residues. The germline V and J ends were trimmed by 3 bases and 5 bases, with 20 bases remaining between them. The chain's CDR3 is CASSSTRGRGAETQYF. For the CDR3, the DNA is TGTGCCAGCAGCTCAACACGCGGACGGGGAGCGGAGACCCAGTACTTC. The full variable domain, completed using reference TRBV5-6 and TRBJ2-5, is DAGVTQSPTHLIKTRGQQVTLRCSPKSGHDTVSWYQQALGQGPQFIFQYYEEEERQRGNFPDRFSGHQFPNYSSELNVNALLLGDSALYLCASSSTRGRGAETQYFGPGTRLLVL.

There are many counts of this clone. The rearrangement links TRBV7-8 to TRBJ1-5; 8 bases are shared with TRBD1. Germline CDR1 and CDR2: SGHVS and FQNEAQ. The CDR3 is 15 residues long. V lost 5 bases to trimming and J lost 7 bases; unmatched junction nucleotides: 10. The CDR3 region is CASSPGTGSGQPQHF. The CDR3 DNA is TGTGCCAGCAGCCCCGGGACAGGAAGCGGCCAGCCCCAGCATTTT.

In this sample, this clone turned up many times. The chain couples TRBV13 to TRBJ1-1, with D perhaps TRBD1 (5 bases). The CDR3 has 15 residues. CDR1 is PRHDT, CDR2 FYEKMQ, per germline (reference sequence). V lost 4 bases to trimming and J lost 3 bases, with 15 bases between them. This CDR3 is CASSSPRGVDTEAFF. The CDR3 DNA reads TGTGCCAGCAGCTCCCCTCGGGGGGTTGACACTGAAGCTTTCTTT.

This clone came up many times. V gene TRBV11-3 combines with J gene TRBJ2-7; D is perhaps TRBD1 (5 bases). Germline values: CDR1 SGHNT, CDR2 YENEEA. This CDR3 has 19 residues. Deletions cut 0 bases from V and 6 bases from J, with 27 bases between. CDR3: CASSLDKLGALDLSREQYF. CDR3 DNA: TGTGCCAGCAGCTTAGATAAGCTAGGGGCGTTGGACCTCTCCCGCGAGCAGTACTTC.

This clone has at least ten counts. This chain uses TRBV6-6 with TRBJ1-4; TRBD1 agrees at 7 bases. The J segment lost 6 bases and the V segment lost 4 bases, leaving 2 bases of the junction unmatched. This CDR3 region has 13 residues. Germline CDR1 MNHNY, CDR2 SVGAGI (reference sequence). This chain's CDR3 is CASSSGGDEKLFF. The CDR3, as DNA: TGTGCCAGCAGTTCAGGGGGTGATGAAAAACTGTTTTTT.

This clone was seen ten or more times. The chain recombines TRBV14 with TRBJ1-2; the D gene is possibly TRBD1 (5 bases). Germline values: CDR1 SGHDN, CDR2 FVKESK. Trimming took 2 bases from V and 4 from J, leaving 14 bases between them. The CDR3 length is 15 residues. The CDR3 DNA reads as TGTGCCAGCAGCCAACGAAGGGGAGGCGGCTATGGCTACACCTTC. Translated, it gives CASSQRRGGGYGYTF.

This clone showed up many times. The V gene is TRBV5-1, the J gene TRBJ1-4; a weak D match, TRBD1 (6 bases). The CDR3 is 16 amino acids. The germline V gene encodes CDR1 SGHRS and CDR2 YFSETQ. V lost 3 bases to trimming and J lost 0 bases, with 12 bases between them. CDR3 DNA: TGCGCCAGCAGCTGGGGGCCTGTTGCAACTAATGAAAAACTGTTTTTT. Residues: CASSWGPVATNEKLFF.